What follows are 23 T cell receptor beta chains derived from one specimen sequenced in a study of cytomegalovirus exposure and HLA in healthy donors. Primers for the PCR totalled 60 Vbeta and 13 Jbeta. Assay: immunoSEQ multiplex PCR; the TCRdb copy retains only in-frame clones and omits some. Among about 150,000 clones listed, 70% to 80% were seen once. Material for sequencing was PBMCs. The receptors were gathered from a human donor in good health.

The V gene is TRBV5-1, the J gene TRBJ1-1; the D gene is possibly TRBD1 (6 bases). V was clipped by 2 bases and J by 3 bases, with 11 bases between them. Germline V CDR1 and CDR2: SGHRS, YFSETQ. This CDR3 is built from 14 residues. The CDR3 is CASSFQGLDTEAFF. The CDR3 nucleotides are TGCGCCAGCAGCTTCCAGGGGCTCGACACTGAAGCTTTCTTT.

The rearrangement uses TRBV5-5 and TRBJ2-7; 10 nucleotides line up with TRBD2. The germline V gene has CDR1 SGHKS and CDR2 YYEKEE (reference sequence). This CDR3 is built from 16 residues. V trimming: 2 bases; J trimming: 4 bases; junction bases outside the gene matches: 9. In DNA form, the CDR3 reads TGTGCCAGCAGCTTTTCAGCGGGGGGGCCGCCTTACGAGCAGTACTTC. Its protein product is CASSFSAGGPPYEQYF.

This CDR3 is CASSPRLSGGTNTGELFF. DNA of the CDR3: TGTGCCAGCAGCCCTCGACTGAGCGGGGGTACGAACACCGGGGAGCTGTTTTTT. V usage is TRBV7-2 and J usage is TRBJ2-2, with 8 nucleotides matching TRBD2. There are 18 residues in the CDR3. CDR1 is SGHTA, CDR2 FQGNSA, per germline. Trimming at V came to 5 bases and at J to 0 bases, leaving 11 bases not matched to a gene.

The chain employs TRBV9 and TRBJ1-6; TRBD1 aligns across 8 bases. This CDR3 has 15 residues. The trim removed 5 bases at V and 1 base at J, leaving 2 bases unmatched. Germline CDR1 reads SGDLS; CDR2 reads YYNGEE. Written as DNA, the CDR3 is TGTGCCAGCAGTAGACAGGGGTCCTATAATTCACCCCTCCACTTT. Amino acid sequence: CASSRQGSYNSPLHF.

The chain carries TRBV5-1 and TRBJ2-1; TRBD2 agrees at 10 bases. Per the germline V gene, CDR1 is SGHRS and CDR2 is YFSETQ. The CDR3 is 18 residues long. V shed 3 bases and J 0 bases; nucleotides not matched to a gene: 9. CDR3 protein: CASSWIFPSGSSYNEQFF. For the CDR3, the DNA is TGCGCCAGCAGCTGGATTTTTCCTAGCGGGAGCTCCTACAATGAGCAGTTCTTC.

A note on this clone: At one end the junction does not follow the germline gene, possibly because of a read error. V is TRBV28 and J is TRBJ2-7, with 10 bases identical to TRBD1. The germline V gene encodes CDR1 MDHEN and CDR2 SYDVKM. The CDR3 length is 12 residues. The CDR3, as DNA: TGTGCCGGGGGGACAGGGGCCTACGGGCAGTACTTC. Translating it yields CAGGTGAYGQYF.

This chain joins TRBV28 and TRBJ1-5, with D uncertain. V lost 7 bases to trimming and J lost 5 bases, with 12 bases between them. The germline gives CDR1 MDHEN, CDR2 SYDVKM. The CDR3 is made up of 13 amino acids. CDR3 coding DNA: TGTGCCAGCAACCTGGACGGGGATCAGCCCCAGCATTTT. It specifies CASNLDGDQPQHF.

In DNA form, the CDR3 reads TGTGCCAGCAGTGACCGGGAGGGCCCAGATACGCAGTATTTT. As protein: CASSDREGPDTQYF. This chain links TRBV6-4 with TRBJ2-3; 8 positions agree with TRBD2. V shed 2 bases, J shed 4 bases, and the junction held 2 bases outside the gene matches. Germline-derived CDR1 and CDR2 are MRHNA and SNTAGT. The CDR3 is 14 amino acids.

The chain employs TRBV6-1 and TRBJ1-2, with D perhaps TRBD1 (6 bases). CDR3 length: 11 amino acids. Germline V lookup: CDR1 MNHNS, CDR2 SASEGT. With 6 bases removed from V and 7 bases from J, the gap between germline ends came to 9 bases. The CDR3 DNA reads TGTGCCAGCAGGCTAGGGGGTGGCTACACCTTC. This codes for CASRLGGGYTF.

In DNA, the CDR3 is TGTGCCAGCTCACCACTGAAGGGGACAGATACGCAGTATTTT. Protein product: CASSPLKGTDTQYF. The gene calls are TRBV18 and TRBJ2-3; the D gene is possibly TRBD1 (5 bases). The V gene lost 1 base and the J gene lost 3 bases, with 8 bases spanning the gap. Germline lookup yields CDR1 KGHSH and CDR2 LQKENI. The CDR3 sequence is 14 residues long.

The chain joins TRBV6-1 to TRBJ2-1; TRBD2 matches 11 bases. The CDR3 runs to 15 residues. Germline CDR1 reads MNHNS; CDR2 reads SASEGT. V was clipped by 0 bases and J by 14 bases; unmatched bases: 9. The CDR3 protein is CASSEALVSGRAEFF. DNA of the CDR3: TGTGCCAGCAGTGAAGCGCTGGTTAGCGGGAGGGCCGAGTTCTTC.

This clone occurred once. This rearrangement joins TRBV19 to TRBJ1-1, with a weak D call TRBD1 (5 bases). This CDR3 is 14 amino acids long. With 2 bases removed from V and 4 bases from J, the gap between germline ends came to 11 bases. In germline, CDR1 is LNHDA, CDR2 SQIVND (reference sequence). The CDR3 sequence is CASSIRQIVTEAFF. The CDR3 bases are TGTGCCAGTAGTATACGACAGATAGTCACTGAAGCTTTCTTT.

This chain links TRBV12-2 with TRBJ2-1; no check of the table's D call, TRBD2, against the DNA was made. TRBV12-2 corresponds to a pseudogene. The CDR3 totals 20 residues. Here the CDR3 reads CASRLGCGRELEFQTNEQFF. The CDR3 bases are TGTGCAAGTCGCTTGGGATGTGGACGGGAGCTAGAGTTCCAAACCAATGAGCAGTTCTTC.

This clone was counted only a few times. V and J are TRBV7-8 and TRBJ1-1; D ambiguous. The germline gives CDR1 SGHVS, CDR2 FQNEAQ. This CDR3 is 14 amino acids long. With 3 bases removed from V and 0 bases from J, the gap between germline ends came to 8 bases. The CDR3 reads CASSFERMNTEAFF. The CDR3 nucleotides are TGTGCCAGCAGCTTTGAGAGGATGAACACTGAAGCTTTCTTT.

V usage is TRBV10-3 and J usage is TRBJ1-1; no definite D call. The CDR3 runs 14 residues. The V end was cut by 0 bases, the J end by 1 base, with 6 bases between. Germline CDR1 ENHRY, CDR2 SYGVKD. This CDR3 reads CAISESLANTEAFF. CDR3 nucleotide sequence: TGTGCCATCAGTGAGTCTCTGGCGAACACTGAAGCTTTCTTT.

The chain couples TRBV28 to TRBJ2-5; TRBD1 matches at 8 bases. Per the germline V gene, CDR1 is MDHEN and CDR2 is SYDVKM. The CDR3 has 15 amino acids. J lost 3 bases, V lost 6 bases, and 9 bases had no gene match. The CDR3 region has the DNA TGTGCCAGCAGCATGGGGACAGGCTCTGAAGAGACCCAGTACTTC. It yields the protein CASSMGTGSEETQYF.

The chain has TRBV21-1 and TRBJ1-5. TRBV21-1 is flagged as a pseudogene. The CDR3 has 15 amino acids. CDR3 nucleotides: TGTGCCAGCAGCAAAGGGAGGGCAGACAATCAGCCCCAGCATTTT. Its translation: CASSKGRADNQPQHF.

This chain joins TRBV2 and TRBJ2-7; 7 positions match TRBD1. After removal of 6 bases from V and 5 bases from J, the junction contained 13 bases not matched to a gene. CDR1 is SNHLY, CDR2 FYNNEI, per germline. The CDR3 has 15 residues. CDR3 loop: CASRESGTDLNEQYF. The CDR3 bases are TGTGCCAGCAGGGAATCCGGGACAGACCTGAACGAGCAGTACTTC.

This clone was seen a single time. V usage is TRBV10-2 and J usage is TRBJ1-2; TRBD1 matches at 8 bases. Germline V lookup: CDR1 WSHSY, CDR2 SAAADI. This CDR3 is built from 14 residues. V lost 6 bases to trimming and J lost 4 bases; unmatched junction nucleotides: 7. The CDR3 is CASRARQGSYGYTF. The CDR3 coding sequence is TGCGCCAGCAGAGCCCGACAGGGGAGCTATGGCTACACCTTC.

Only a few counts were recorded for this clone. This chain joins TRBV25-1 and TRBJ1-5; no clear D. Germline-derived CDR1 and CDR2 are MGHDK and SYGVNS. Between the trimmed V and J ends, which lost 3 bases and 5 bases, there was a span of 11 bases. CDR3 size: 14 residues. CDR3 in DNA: TGTGCCAGCAGTGAGGCGGAGGGTTATCAGCCCCAGCATTTT. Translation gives CASSEAEGYQPQHF.

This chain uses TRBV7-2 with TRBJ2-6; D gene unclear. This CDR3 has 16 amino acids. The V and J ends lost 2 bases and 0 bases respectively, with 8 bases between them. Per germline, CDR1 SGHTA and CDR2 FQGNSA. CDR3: CASSLSVISGANVLTF. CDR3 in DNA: TGTGCCAGCAGCTTATCAGTGATCTCTGGGGCCAACGTCCTGACTTTC. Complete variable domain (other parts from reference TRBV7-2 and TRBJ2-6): GAGVSQSPSNKVTEKGKDVELRCDPISGHTALYWYRQSLGQGLEFLIYFQGNSAPDKSGLPSDRFSAERTGGSVSTLTIQRTQQEDSAVYLCASSLSVISGANVLTFGAGSRLTVL.

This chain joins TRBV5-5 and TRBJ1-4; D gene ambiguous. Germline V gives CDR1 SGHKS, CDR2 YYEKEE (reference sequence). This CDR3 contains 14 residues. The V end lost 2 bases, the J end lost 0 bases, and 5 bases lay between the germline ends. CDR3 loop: CASSFGSTNEKLFF. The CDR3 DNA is TGTGCCAGCAGCTTCGGTTCAACTAATGAAAAACTGTTTTTT. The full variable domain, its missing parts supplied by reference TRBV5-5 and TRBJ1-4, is DAGVTQSPTHLIKTRGQQVTLRCSPISGHKSVSWYQQVLGQGPQFIFQYYEKEERGRGNFPDRFSARQFPNYSSELNVNALLLGDSALYLCASSFGSTNEKLFFGSGTQLSVL.

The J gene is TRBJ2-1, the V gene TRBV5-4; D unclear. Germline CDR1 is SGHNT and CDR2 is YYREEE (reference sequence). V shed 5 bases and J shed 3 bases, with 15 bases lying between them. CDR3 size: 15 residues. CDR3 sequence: CASRSTGGRYNEQFF. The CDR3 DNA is TGTGCCAGCAGGTCGACCGGTGGGCGCTACAATGAGCAGTTCTTC. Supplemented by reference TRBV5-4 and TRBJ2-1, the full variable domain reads ETGVTQSPTHLIKTRGQQVTLRCSSQSGHNTVSWYQQALGQGPQFIFQYYREEENGRGNFPPRFSGLQFPNYSSELNVNALELDDSALYLCASRSTGGRYNEQFFGPGTRLTVL.